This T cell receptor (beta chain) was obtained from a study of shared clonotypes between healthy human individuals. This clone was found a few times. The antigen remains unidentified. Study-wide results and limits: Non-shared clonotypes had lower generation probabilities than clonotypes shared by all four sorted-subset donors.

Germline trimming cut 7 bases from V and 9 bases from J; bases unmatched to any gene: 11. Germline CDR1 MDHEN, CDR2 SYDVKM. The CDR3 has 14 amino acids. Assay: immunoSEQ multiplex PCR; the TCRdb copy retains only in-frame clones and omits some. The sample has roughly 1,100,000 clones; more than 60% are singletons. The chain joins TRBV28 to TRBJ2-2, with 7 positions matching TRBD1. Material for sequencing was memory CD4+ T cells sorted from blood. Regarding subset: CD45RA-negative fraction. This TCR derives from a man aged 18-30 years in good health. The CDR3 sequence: CASTSTGQSRELFF. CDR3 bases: TGTGCCAGCACCTCGACAGGGCAGTCTAGGGAGCTGTTTTTT.